The rows below give T cell receptor beta chains drawn from one sample of a study of cytomegalovirus exposure and HLA in healthy donors. The protocol was immunoSEQ multiplex PCR, while the TCRdb copy is restricted to in-frame clones and leaves out a portion. The sample gives under 200,000 clones, roughly 80% of which show up once; 7% is in the top ten. Material: PBMCs. The origin of the receptors is a woman in her thirties in good health and CMV-seropositive. The conserved cysteine and the conserved F or W are not part of the CDR3 here. Not every row has a clone size; where given, it reads once, few, many or a size class.

ASSLGGYEQY,.,TRBV28
SSSLELKSGGVKNIQY,.,TRBV7-3
ASSDRDNSPLH,.,TRBV11-3
ASSPREDPRYGYT,.,TRBV9
ASSAEESNTEAF,few,TRBV9
ASSLTPLEGEQF,.,TRBV5-5
ASSRERGATQY,.,TRBV4-1
ASSQVGGGGGETQY,few,TRBV4-2
ASSLQGRSYEQY,.,TRBV27
ASSLDGRTSTDTQY,few,TRBV11-3
ASSPGTSEDTQY,.,TRBV5-1
ASSLAVMNTEAF,few,TRBV5-1
ASSLGQGDREQY,.,TRBV5-1
ASSDQGRDYEQY,.,TRBV2
ASSVELRFTDTQY,.,TRBV9
ASRDGLAGGIGTQY,.,TRBV2
ASSAGTGNQPQH,.,TRBV28
ASSRQINTEAF,.,TRBV18
SASGELNEKLF,.,TRBV29-1
ASSLSKATGQRHGQY,once,TRBV27
ASSLGGQGSGEQY,.,TRBV5-4
ASSLNQLVADTQY,few,TRBV28
ASSKGGEPLWYGYT,.,TRBV7-8
ASSSRDRDSPLH,.,TRBV5-8
ASSPHGHYEQF,.,TRBV6-1
ASSQGAGRGYGYT,.,TRBV4-1
SSSLGQEGPSSYEQY,.,TRBV7-9
ASSLWGERQETQY,.,TRBV5-4
ASSPYRMGETQY,.,TRBV5-5